Presented here are 7 T cell receptor beta chains from one specimen sequenced in a study of blood T cell repertoires in COVID-19. Data came from immunoSEQ multiplex PCR; TCRdb stores just in-frame clones and leaves some out. In the table there are 150,000 to 200,000 clones, roughly nine tenths of which are singletons. Sequenced: peripheral blood. The receptor source for this set is a woman aged 70-85 years with acute or convalescent COVID-19.

The chain has TRBV19 and TRBJ1-5; perhaps TRBD1 as D (5 bases). This CDR3 is built from 15 residues. Between the trimmed V and J ends, which lost 5 bases and 2 bases, there was a span of 13 bases. Germline CDR1 LNHDA, CDR2 SQIVND (reference sequence). CDR3 DNA: TGTGCCAGTAGTTGGGGGGGATTGGGCAATCAGCCCCAGCATTTT. It yields the protein CASSWGGLGNQPQHF.

As to this clone: This CDR3 is also generated by other DNA sequences in the sample. The chain's CDR3 is CASSEGGHYEQYF. The CDR3 bases are TGTGCCAGCAGTGAAGGGGGCCATTACGAGCAGTACTTC. J is TRBJ2-7 and V is TRBV25-1; D is perhaps TRBD1 (6 bases). The germline V and J ends were trimmed by 2 bases and 4 bases, with 9 bases remaining between them. The CDR3 contains 13 residues. Germline CDR1 is MGHDK and CDR2 is SYGVNS.

The rearrangement joins TRBV29-1 to TRBJ2-2; 7 bases line up with TRBD2. The CDR3 has 15 amino acids. CDR1 SQVTM and CDR2 ANQGSEA come from the germline V gene. V dropped 4 bases and J dropped 1; count of bases not matched to a gene: 6. CDR3 amino acids: CSVAGGFGNTGELFF. The CDR3 coding sequence is TGCAGCGTTGCCGGGGGGTTTGGGAACACCGGGGAGCTGTTTTTT.

V usage is TRBV11-3 and J usage is TRBJ2-5; maybe TRBD1 (5 bases). V shed 4 bases and J shed 2 bases, with 14 bases lying between them. Looked up from germline, CDR1 is SGHNT and CDR2 is YENEEA. The CDR3 contains 15 residues. The CDR3 loop reads CASSSTGAAQETQYF. CDR3 coding DNA: TGTGCCAGCAGCTCAACTGGGGCCGCTCAAGAGACCCAGTACTTC.

This sequence joins TRBV5-5 and TRBJ1-1, with 7 positions matching TRBD1. The germline V gene has CDR1 SGHKS and CDR2 YYEKEE (reference sequence). V shed 2 bases and J 5 bases; nucleotides not matched to a gene: 9. The CDR3 has 15 residues. The chain's CDR3 is CASSLKQGMVTEAFF. The CDR3 nucleotides read TGTGCCAGCAGCTTAAAACAGGGGATGGTGACTGAAGCTTTCTTT.

The rearrangement links TRBV2 to TRBJ1-4, with 9 bases aligning to TRBD1. Germline trimming cut 5 bases from V and 8 bases from J; bases unmatched to any gene: 6. Per the germline V gene, CDR1 is SNHLY and CDR2 is FYNNEI. The length of the CDR3 is 14 residues. The CDR3 nucleotides read TGTGCCAGCAGTATGGGACAGGGAAGGGAAAAACTGTTTTTT. This gives the protein CASSMGQGREKLFF.

The chain links TRBV7-2 to TRBJ2-7; 7 nucleotides align to TRBD1. Germline CDR1 and CDR2: SGHTA and FQGNSA. The CDR3 consists of 15 residues. The junction had 6 bases not matched to a gene; V was cut back by 1 base and J by 3 bases. The DNA for the CDR3 is TGTGCCAGCAGCTTAGAGGGACAGTTCAGCTACGAGCAGTACTTC. Translation gives CASSLEGQFSYEQYF. The full variable domain, with the rest looked up from reference TRBV7-2 and TRBJ2-7, is GAGVSQSPSNKVTEKGKDVELRCDPISGHTALYWYRQSLGQGLEFLIYFQGNSAPDKSGLPSDRFSAERTGGSVSTLTIQRTQQEDSAVYLCASSLEGQFSYEQYFGPGTRLTVT.